The present entry profiles one T cell receptor (beta chain) with its context. Antigen specificity is unknown. Assay: immunoSEQ multiplex PCR; the TCRdb copy retains only in-frame clones and omits some. Of around 78,000 clones in the sample, 88% are singletons; the top ten hold more than 5%. The germline V gene has CDR1 SGHNT and CDR2 YYREEE (reference sequence). CDR3 length equals 17 residues. Trimming cost V 4 bases and J 0 bases; bases outside gene matches: 9. This sample stems from a study of T cell responses to AZD1222 COVID-19 vaccine. Study-wide points: Across spike, vaccine-associated CD4 TCRs were found, dominant at 160-218 and 743-854. Donors skewed white British and female; clonal diversity was possibly underestimated. Repertoires were obtained solely post-peak T cell response. Baseline serostatus was positive in only six AZD1222 recipients.

The chain recombines TRBV5-4 with TRBJ2-1; 8 nucleotides match TRBD1. The sequence came from an adult in good health. The material was peripheral blood, obtained on day 0 of MenACWY control vaccination. CDR3 sequence (DNA): TGTGCCAGCAGCACACTCAAAACAGGGGGCTCCTACAATGAGCAGTTCTTC. Amino acid sequence: CASSTLKTGGSYNEQFF.